The T cell receptor (beta chain) under discussion was sequenced for a study of shared clonotypes between healthy human individuals. Study findings and constraints: On the whole, naive subsets had larger estimated richness than memory subsets had.

Concerning this clone itself: Its antigen is currently unknown. Other nucleotide sequences from this sample produce the same CDR3.

The donors were all Caucasian adults (living in Nashville, Tennessee). Measured with immunoSEQ multiplex PCR; TCRdb has only the in-frame clones, and not every one. The sample lists over a million clones; 75% to 85% were seen once. Germline V gene data show CDR1 as SGHRS and CDR2 as YFSETQ. The CDR3 consists of 15 residues. Trimming shortened V by 4 bases and J by 2 bases, and 15 bases separated the two germline ends. V gene TRBV5-1 combines with J gene TRBJ1-1; D not certain. The source is a man in his late teens or twenties in good health. Some clones in this sample may be carry-over from other donors' samples. The material sequenced was memory CD4+ T cells from PBMCs. Indicated subset: CD45RA-negative fraction. CDR3: CASSPQGRENTEAFF. CDR3 DNA: TGCGCCAGCAGCCCGCAAGGACGGGAAAACACTGAAGCTTTCTTT. The variable domain in full, completed from reference TRBV5-1 and TRBJ1-1, reads KAGVTQTPRYLIKTRGQQVTLSCSPISGHRSVSWYQQTPGQGLQFLFEYFSETQRNKGNFPGRFSGRQFSNSRSEMNVSTLELGDSALYLCASSPQGRENTEAFFGQGTRLTVV.